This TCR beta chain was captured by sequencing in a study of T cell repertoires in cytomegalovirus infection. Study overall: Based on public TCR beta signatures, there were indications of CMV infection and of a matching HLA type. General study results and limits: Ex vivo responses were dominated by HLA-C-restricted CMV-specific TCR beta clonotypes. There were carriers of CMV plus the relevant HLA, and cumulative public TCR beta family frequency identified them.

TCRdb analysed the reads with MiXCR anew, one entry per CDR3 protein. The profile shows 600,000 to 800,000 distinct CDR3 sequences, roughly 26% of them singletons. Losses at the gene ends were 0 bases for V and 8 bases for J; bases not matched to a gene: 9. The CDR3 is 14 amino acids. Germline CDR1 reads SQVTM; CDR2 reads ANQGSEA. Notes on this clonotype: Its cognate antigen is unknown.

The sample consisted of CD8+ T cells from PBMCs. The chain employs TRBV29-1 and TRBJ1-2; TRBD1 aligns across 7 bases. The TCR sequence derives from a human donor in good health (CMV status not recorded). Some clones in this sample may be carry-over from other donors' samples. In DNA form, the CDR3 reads TGCAGCGTTGAAGATCCCACAGGGGCAGAGGGCTACACCTTC. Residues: CSVEDPTGAEGYTF.